The rows below give T cell receptor beta chains drawn from one sample of a study of blood T cells in healthy people across ages. TCRdb analysed the 5' RACE reads with MiXCR anew, one entry per CDR3 protein. The table has about 1.5 million distinct CDR3 sequences, about 45% seen once. Sequenced sample: blood. The receptors derive from a woman under 30 in good health. Each CDR3 is given with its conserved first and last residue. The D gene is left open where the match is weak. The listing skips clone size in some rows; elsewhere it reads once, few, many or a size class.

J | length | V | D | size | CDR3 | DNA
TRBJ2-5 | 11 | TRBV30 | - | - | CAWTGAGTQYF | TGTGCCTGGACAGGGGCGGGGACCCAGTACTTC
TRBJ1-2 | 15 | TRBV7-2 | - | - | CASSLLGSGSYGYTF | TGTGCCAGCAGCTTACTCGGGTCAGGGAGTTATGGCTACACCTTC
TRBJ1-4 | 13 | TRBV20-1 | - | - | CSAMTATNEKLFF | TGCAGTGCCATGACGGCAACTAATGAAAAACTGTTTTTT
TRBJ2-7 | 13 | TRBV24-1 | - | - | CATSAAHQEIQYF | TGTGCCACCAGTGCGGCGCACCAAGAGATCCAGTACTTC
TRBJ2-5 | 14 | TRBV16 | - | - | CASSRTVRAETQYF | TGTGCCAGCAGCCGGACGGTTAGGGCAGAGACCCAGTACTTC
TRBJ1-2 | 12 | TRBV20-1 | - | few | CSAFRVNYGYTF | TGCAGTGCTTTCAGGGTTAACTATGGCTACACCTTC
TRBJ2-1 | 15 | TRBV7-9 | - | - | CASSSVMSSYNEQFF | TGTGCCAGCAGTTCGGTCATGAGCTCCTACAATGAGCAGTTCTTC
TRBJ2-3 | 16 | TRBV7-3 | - | - | CASSLGGGHNTDTQYF | TGTGCCAGCAGCCTCGGTGGGGGGCACAACACAGATACGCAGTATTTT
TRBJ2-1 | 13 | TRBV6-2/TRBV6-3 | TRBD1 | - | CATHWTGANEQFF | TGTGCCACCCATTGGACAGGGGCCAATGAGCAGTTCTTC
TRBJ2-7 | 15 | TRBV20-1 | TRBD2 | few | CSARDRLGLAYEQYF | TGCAGTGCTAGAGATCGGTTGGGACTAGCATACGAGCAGTACTTC
TRBJ2-1 | 18 | TRBV3-1 | - | - | CASSQLSLAASSYNEQFF | TGTGCCAGCAGCCAACTCTCCTTAGCCGCCAGCTCCTACAATGAGCAGTTCTTC
TRBJ2-7 | 15 | TRBV6-5 | - | - | CASSSPGLGSYEQYF | TGTGCCAGCAGTTCTCCGGGACTCGGGTCCTACGAGCAGTACTTC
TRBJ2-5 | 17 | TRBV4-1 | TRBD2 | - | CASSSRERGVIQETQYF | TGCGCCAGCAGCTCAAGAGAGCGGGGGGTGATCCAAGAGACCCAGTACTTC
TRBJ2-3 | 13 | TRBV6-1 | - | - | CASGPSRADTQYF | TGTGCCAGCGGCCCTAGCAGAGCAGATACGCAGTATTTT
TRBJ1-2 | 15 | TRBV7-2 | TRBD1 | - | CASSPRTGAGYGYTF | TGTGCCAGCAGCCCCAGGACAGGTGCTGGCTATGGCTACACCTTC
TRBJ2-1 | 19 | TRBV9 | TRBD2 | - | CASSVAASGRAGGLNEQFF | TGTGCCAGCAGCGTAGCCGCTAGCGGGAGAGCAGGGGGTCTCAATGAGCAGTTCTTC
TRBJ1-4 | 13 | TRBV6-5 | - | few | CASSIRLREKLFF | TGTGCCAGCAGTATCCGTCTAAGGGAAAAACTGTTTTTT
TRBJ1-5 | 14 | TRBV7-2 | - | - | CASSFGLNNQPQHF | TGTGCCAGCAGCTTTGGACTAAACAATCAGCCCCAGCATTTT
TRBJ2-7 | 16 | TRBV3-1 | - | few | CASSQDGLQDAYEQYF | TGTGCCAGCAGCCAAGATGGATTACAGGACGCCTACGAGCAGTACTTC
TRBJ1-3 | 14 | TRBV30 | - | - | CAWSVKSSGNTIYF | TGTGCCTGGAGTGTAAAGAGCTCTGGAAACACCATATATTTT
TRBJ2-2 | 16 | TRBV10-3 | TRBD1 | - | CAISQTGTGGTGELFF | TGTGCCATCAGCCAAACCGGGACAGGGGGGACCGGGGAGCTGTTTTTT
TRBJ2-1 | 16 | TRBV9 | - | - | CASSVAPGLGFNEQFF | TGTGCCAGCAGCGTAGCCCCAGGGTTGGGTTTCAATGAGCAGTTCTTC
TRBJ2-7 | 12 | TRBV11-2 | - | few | CACRGAPDEQYF | TGTGCCTGCCGCGGGGCTCCGGACGAGCAGTACTTC
TRBJ2-1 | 16 | TRBV29-1 | - | - | CSVEPSVTAWDNEQFF | TGCAGCGTGGAACCTAGCGTAACCGCGTGGGACAATGAGCAGTTCTTC
TRBJ2-2 | 14 | TRBV11-2 | - | - | CASSFKGVTGELFF | TGTGCCAGCAGCTTTAAAGGGGTCACCGGGGAGCTGTTTTTT
TRBJ2-3 | 14 | TRBV11-2 | - | few | CASSHAGGTDTQYF | TGTGCCAGCAGCCACGCAGGAGGCACAGATACGCAGTATTTT
TRBJ2-3 | 16 | TRBV27 | - | - | CASSLERAWGTDTQYF | TGTGCCAGCAGTCTAGAGCGGGCATGGGGCACAGATACGCAGTATTTT
TRBJ1-2 | 17 | TRBV4-3 | - | - | CASSLDQSLGAGYGYTF | TGCGCCAGCAGCCTAGACCAAAGTTTGGGGGCGGGGTATGGCTACACCTTC
TRBJ2-3 | 16 | TRBV18 | TRBD2 | - | CASSPPLAGGRDTQYF | TGTGCCAGCTCACCACCCCTAGCGGGGGGCCGTGATACGCAGTATTTT
TRBJ1-4 | 14 | TRBV4-1 | TRBD1 | - | CASSGNRGGEKLFF | TGCGCCAGCAGCGGCAACAGGGGTGGGGAAAAACTGTTTTTT
TRBJ2-1 | 15 | TRBV12-3/TRBV12-4 | - | few | CANSPMGVAYNEQFF | TGTGCCAACTCCCCTATGGGGGTGGCCTACAATGAGCAGTTCTTC
TRBJ2-2 | 17 | TRBV11-2 | - | few | CASTLRGSQPNTGELFF | TGTGCCAGCACCCTAAGAGGGAGTCAGCCGAACACCGGGGAGCTGTTTTTT
TRBJ1-1 | 13 | TRBV29-1 | - | - | CSVVGQQNTEAFF | TGCAGCGTTGTTGGGCAGCAGAACACTGAAGCTTTCTTT
TRBJ1-1 | 14 | TRBV7-9 | - | - | CASSVAGTKAEAFF | TGTGCCAGCAGCGTAGCCGGGACAAAGGCTGAAGCTTTCTTT
TRBJ2-5 | 14 | TRBV7-9 | - | - | CASSPSLGVETQYF | TGTGCCAGCAGCCCATCTTTGGGGGTAGAGACCCAGTACTTC
TRBJ2-7 | 12 | TRBV29-1 | - | - | CSVEGQPYEQYF | TGCAGCGTTGAAGGCCAACCCTACGAGCAGTACTTC
TRBJ2-3 | 16 | TRBV5-1 | - | - | CASSPEPRGAVDTQYF | TGCGCCAGCAGCCCCGAACCCCGGGGGGCCGTTGATACGCAGTATTTT
TRBJ2-2 | 14 | TRBV20-1 | - | - | CSARDSRRTGELFF | TGCAGTGCTAGAGATAGTCGACGGACCGGGGAGCTGTTTTTT
TRBJ1-1 | 15 | TRBV5-1 | - | - | CASSLAGLQNTEAFF | TGCGCCAGCAGCTTGGCCGGGCTCCAGAACACTGAAGCTTTCTTT
TRBJ2-7 | 14 | TRBV27 | TRBD1 | - | CASSSGQGRWEQYF | TGTGCCAGCAGCTCCGGACAGGGACGGTGGGAGCAGTACTTC
TRBJ2-7 | 13 | TRBV7-9 | - | few | CASSSQGGNEQYF | TGTGCCAGCAGCTCCCAGGGCGGGAATGAGCAGTACTTC
TRBJ1-1 | 13 | TRBV18 | - | - | CASSPSEHTEAFF | TGTGCCAGCTCACCATCCGAACACACTGAAGCTTTCTTT
TRBJ1-2 | 13 | TRBV20-1 | TRBD1 | - | CSARRGGNYGYTF | TGCAGTGCCCGCAGGGGGGGGAACTATGGCTACACCTTC
TRBJ2-3 | 13 | TRBV7-2 | - | many | CASSLVRTDTQYF | TGTGCCAGCAGCTTAGTTAGGACAGATACGCAGTATTTT
TRBJ1-4 | 15 | TRBV20-1 | TRBD1 | - | CSARDLTGIGERLFF | TGCAGTGCTAGAGATCTGACAGGGATTGGTGAAAGACTGTTTTTT
TRBJ1-4 | 15 | TRBV27 | - | few | CASSPYDGGNEKLFF | TGTGCCAGCAGTCCCTACGACGGTGGTAATGAAAAACTGTTTTTT